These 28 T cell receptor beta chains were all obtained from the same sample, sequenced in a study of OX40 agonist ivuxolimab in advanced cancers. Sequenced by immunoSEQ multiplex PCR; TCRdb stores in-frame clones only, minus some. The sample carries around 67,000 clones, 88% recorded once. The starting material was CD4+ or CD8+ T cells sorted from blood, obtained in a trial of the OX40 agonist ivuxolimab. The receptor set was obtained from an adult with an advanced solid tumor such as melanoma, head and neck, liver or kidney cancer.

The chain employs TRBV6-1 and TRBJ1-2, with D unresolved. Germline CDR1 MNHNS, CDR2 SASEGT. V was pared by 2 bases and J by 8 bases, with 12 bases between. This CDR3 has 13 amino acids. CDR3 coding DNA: TGTGCCAGCAGTGAAAGGAGCCGTGGGGGCTACACCTTC. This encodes CASSERSRGGYTF.

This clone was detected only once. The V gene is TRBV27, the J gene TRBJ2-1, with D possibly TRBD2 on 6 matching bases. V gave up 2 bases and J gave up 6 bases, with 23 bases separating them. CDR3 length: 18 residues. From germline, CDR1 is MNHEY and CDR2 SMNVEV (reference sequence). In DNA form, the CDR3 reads TGTGCCAGCAGTTTAGCATGGTTTTCGATTCAAGCGGGCAATGAGCAGTTCTTC. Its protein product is CASSLAWFSIQAGNEQFF.

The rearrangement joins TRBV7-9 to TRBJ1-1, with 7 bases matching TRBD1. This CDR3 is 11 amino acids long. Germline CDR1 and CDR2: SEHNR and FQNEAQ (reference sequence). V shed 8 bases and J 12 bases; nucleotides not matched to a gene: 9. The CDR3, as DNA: TGTGCCAGCCGACAGGGCGAAACTTCTTTCTTT. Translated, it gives CASRQGETSFF.

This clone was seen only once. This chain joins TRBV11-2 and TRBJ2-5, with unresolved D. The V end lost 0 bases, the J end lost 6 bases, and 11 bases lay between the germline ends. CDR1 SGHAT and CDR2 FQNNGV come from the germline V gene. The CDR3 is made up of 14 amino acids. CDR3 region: CASSLETLGKTQYF. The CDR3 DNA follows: TGTGCCAGCAGCTTAGAGACCCTGGGGAAGACCCAGTACTTC.

The CDR3 DNA is TGTGCCAGTAAGGCAACAGCCCCAACTAATGAAAAACTGTTTTTT. Its translation is CASKATAPTNEKLFF. The V call is TRBV19, the J call TRBJ1-4; no firm D call. This CDR3 has 15 amino acids. Between the trimmed V and J ends, which lost 7 bases and 0 bases, there was a span of 12 bases. The V gene's germline CDR1 is LNHDA and CDR2 SQIVND (reference sequence).

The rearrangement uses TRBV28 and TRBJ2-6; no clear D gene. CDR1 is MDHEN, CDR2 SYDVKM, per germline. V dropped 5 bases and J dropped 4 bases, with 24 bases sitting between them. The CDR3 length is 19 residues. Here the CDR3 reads CASSLPTGQTYSGANVLTF. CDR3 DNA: TGTGCCAGCAGTCTCCCTACCGGGCAAACCTACAGCGGGGCCAACGTCCTGACTTTC.

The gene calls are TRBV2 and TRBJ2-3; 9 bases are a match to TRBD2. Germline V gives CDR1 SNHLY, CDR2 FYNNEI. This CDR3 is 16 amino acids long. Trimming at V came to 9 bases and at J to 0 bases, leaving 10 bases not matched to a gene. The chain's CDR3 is CARGATSGTSTDTQYF. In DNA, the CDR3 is TGTGCCAGGGGAGCGACTAGCGGCACTAGCACAGATACGCAGTATTTT.

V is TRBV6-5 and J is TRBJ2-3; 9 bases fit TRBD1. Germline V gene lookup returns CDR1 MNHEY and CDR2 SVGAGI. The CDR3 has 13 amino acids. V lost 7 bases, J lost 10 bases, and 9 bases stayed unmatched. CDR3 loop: CASKGQGNGAQYF. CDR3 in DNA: TGTGCCAGCAAAGGACAGGGGAATGGAGCGCAGTATTTT.

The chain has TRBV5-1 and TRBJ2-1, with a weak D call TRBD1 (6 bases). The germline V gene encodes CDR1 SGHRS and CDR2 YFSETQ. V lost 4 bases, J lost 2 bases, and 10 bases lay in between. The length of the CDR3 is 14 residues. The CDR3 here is CASSPGTTYNEQFF. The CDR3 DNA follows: TGCGCCAGCAGCCCCGGGACAACCTACAATGAGCAGTTCTTC.

This CDR3 reads CASSPRSSMLQETQYF. The CDR3 bases are TGTGCCAGCAGCCCACGATCGTCGATGCTACAAGAGACCCAGTACTTC. The chain carries TRBV7-6 and TRBJ2-5; D ambiguous. Trimming pared 5 bases from V and 2 bases from J, leaving 18 bases between. The CDR3 spans 16 residues. Germline V lookup: CDR1 SGHVS, CDR2 FNYEAQ. The whole variable domain, filled in from reference TRBV7-6 and TRBJ2-5, reads GAGVSQSPRYKVTKRGQDVALRCDPISGHVSLYWYRQALGQGPEFLTYFNYEAQQDKSGLPNDRFSAERPEGSISTLTIQRTEQRDSAMYRCASSPRSSMLQETQYFGPGTRLLVL.

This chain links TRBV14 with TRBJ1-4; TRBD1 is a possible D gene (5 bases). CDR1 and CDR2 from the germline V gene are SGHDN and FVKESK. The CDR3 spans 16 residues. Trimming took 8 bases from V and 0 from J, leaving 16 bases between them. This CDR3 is CASERGEGATNEKLFF. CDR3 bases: TGTGCCAGCGAAAGAGGGGAAGGGGCAACTAATGAAAAACTGTTTTTT.

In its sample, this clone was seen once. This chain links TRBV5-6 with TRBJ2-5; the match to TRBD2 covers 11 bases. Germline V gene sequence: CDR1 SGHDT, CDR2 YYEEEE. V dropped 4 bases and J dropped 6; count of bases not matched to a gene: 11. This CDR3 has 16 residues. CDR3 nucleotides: TGTGCCAGCAGCCTATCCTCGCTAGCGGGGGGCCAGACCCAGTACTTC. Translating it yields CASSLSSLAGGQTQYF.

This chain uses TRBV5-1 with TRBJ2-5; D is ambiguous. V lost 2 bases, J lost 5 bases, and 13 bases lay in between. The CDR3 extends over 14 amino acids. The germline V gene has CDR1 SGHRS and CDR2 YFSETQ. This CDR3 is CASSFSGSSETQYF. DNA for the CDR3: TGCGCCAGCAGCTTCTCGGGCTCATCCGAGACCCAGTACTTC.

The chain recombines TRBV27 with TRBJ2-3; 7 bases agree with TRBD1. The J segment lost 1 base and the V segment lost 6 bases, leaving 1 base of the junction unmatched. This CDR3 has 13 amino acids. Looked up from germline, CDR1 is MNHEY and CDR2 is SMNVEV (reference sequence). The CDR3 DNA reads TGTGCCAGCAGAGGACAGGGCACAGATACGCAGTATTTT. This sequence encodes CASRGQGTDTQYF.

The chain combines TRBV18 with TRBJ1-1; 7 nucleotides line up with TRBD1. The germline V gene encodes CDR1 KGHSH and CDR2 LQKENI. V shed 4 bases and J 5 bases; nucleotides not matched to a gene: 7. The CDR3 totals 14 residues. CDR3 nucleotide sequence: TGTGCCAGCTCACAAAACTCCAGGGGGACTGAAGCTTTCTTT. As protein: CASSQNSRGTEAFF.

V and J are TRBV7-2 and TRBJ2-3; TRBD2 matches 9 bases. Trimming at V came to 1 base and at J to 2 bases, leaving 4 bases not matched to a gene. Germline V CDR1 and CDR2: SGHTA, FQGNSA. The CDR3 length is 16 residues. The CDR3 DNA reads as TGTGCCAGCAGCTTAGGCGGGAGGGTGGCCACAGATACGCAGTATTTT. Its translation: CASSLGGRVATDTQYF.

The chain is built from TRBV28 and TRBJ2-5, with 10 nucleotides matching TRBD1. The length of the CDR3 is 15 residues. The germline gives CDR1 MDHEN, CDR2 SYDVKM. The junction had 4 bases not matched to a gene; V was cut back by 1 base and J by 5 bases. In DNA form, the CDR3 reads TGTGCCAGCAGTTTATCGGGACAGGGGATGGAGACCCAGTACTTC. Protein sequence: CASSLSGQGMETQYF.

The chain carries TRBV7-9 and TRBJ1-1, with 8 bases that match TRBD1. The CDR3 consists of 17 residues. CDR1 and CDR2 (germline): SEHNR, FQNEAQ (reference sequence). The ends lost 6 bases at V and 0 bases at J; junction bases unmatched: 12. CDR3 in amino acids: CASRYPRQGSMNTEAFF. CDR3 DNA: TGTGCCAGCAGATACCCTAGACAGGGGTCCATGAACACTGAAGCTTTCTTT.

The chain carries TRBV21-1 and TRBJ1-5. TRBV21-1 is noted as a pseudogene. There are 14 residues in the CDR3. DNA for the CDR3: TGTGCCAGCAGCCAAGGGGGAAGCGGGCAGCCCCAGCATTTT. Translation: CASSQGGSGQPQHF.

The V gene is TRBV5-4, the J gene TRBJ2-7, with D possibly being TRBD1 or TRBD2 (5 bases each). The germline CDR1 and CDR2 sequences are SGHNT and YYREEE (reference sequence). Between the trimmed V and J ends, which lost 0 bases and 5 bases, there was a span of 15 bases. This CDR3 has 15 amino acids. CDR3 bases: TGTGCCAGCAGCTTGGACGGGGCCAGTGAGAACGAGCAGTACTTC. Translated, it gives CASSLDGASENEQYF.

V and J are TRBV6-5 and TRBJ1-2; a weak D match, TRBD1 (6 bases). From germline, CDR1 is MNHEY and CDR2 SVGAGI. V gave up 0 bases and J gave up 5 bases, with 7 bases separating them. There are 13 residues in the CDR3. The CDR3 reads CASSYSRGYGYTF. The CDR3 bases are TGTGCCAGCAGTTACTCGAGGGGGTATGGCTACACCTTC.

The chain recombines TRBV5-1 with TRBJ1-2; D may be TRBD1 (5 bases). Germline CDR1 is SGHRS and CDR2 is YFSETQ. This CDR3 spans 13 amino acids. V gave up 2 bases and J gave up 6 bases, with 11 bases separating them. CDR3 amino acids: CASSFGGENGYTF. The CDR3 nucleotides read TGCGCCAGCAGCTTCGGGGGAGAAAATGGCTACACCTTC.

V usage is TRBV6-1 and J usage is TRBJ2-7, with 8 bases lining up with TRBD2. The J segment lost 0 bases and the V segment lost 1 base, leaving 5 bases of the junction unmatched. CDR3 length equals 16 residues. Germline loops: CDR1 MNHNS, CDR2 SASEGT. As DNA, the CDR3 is TGTGCCAGCAGTGAAGATGTTAGCGGGACCTCCTACGAGCAGTACTTC. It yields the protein CASSEDVSGTSYEQYF.

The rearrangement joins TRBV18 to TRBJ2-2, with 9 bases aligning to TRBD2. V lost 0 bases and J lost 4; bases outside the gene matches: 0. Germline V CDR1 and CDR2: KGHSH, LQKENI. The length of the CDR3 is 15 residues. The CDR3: CASSPPGLATGELFF. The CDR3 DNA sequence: TGTGCCAGCTCACCACCGGGACTAGCCACCGGGGAGCTGTTTTTT.

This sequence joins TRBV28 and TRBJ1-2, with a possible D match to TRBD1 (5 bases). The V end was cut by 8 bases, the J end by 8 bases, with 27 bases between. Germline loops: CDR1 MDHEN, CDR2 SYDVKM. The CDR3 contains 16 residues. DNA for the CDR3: TGTGCCAGCGACGACCACACCGGGACCACGGATGAGGGCTACACCTTC. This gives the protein CASDDHTGTTDEGYTF.

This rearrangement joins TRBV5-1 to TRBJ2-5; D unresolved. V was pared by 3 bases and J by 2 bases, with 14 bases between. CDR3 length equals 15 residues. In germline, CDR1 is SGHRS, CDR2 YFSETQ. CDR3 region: CASSSSPPPQETQYF. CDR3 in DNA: TGCGCCAGCAGCTCCTCTCCACCCCCTCAAGAGACCCAGTACTTC.

DNA of the CDR3: TGTGCCAGCAGAATCAGGGACCACCAAGAGACCCAGTACTTC. This codes for CASRIRDHQETQYF. The chain has TRBV9 and TRBJ2-5; D could derive from TRBD1 or TRBD2 (5 bases each). Germline V lookup: CDR1 SGDLS, CDR2 YYNGEE. This CDR3 is built from 14 residues. The V end lost 5 bases, the J end lost 0 bases, and 11 bases lay between the germline ends.

DNA of the CDR3: TGTGCCAGTAGACAGACAGGGATGGGCAATGAGCAGTTCTTC. Protein sequence: CASRQTGMGNEQFF. V gene TRBV19 combines with J gene TRBJ2-1, with 7 bases identical to TRBD1. Germline assignment: CDR1 LNHDA and CDR2 SQIVND (reference sequence). This CDR3 comprises 14 residues. V trimming: 6 bases; J trimming: 6 bases; junction bases outside the gene matches: 8. The full variable domain, completed using reference TRBV19 and TRBJ2-1, is DGGITQSPKYLFRKEGQNVTLSCEQNLNHDAMYWYRQDPGQGLRLIYYSQIVNDFQKGDIAEGYSVSREKKESFPLTVTSAQKNPTAFYLCASRQTGMGNEQFFGPGTRLTVL.